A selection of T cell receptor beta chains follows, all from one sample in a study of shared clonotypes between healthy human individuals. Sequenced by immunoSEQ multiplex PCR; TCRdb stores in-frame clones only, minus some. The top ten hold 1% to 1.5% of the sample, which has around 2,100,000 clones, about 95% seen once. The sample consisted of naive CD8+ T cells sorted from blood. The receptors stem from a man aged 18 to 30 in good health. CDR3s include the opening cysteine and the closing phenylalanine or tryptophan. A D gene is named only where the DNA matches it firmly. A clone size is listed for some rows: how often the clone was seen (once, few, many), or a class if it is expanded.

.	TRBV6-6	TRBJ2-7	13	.	CASSTGVPYEQYF	TGTGCCAGCAGCACCGGAGTCCCCTACGAGCAGTACTTC
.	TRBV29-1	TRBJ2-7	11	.	CSVDGRGQQYF	TGCAGCGTTGATGGTCGCGGGCAGCAGTACTTC
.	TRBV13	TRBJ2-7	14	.	CASSLVANSYEQYF	TGTGCCAGCAGCTTAGTAGCGAACTCCTACGAGCAGTACTTC
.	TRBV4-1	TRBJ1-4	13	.	CASSGKGGEKLFF	TGCGCCAGCAGTGGTAAGGGGGGTGAAAAACTGTTTTTT
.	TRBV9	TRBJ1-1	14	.	CASSLGVMNTEAFF	TGTGCCAGCAGCCTAGGGGTGATGAACACTGAAGCTTTCTTT
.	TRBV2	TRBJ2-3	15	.	CALEVVGGGTDTQYF	TGTGCACTCGAGGTTGTAGGTGGGGGCACAGATACGCAGTATTTT
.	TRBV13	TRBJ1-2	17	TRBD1	CASSLGPRDRGNYGYTF	TGTGCCAGCAGCTTAGGTCCGCGGGACAGGGGGAACTATGGCTACACCTTC
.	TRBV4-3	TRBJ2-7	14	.	CASSQDLHGYEQYF	TGCGCCAGCAGCCAAGATCTGCACGGCTACGAGCAGTACTTC
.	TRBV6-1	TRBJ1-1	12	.	CASSNPLGEAFF	TGTGCCAGCAGTAACCCCCTGGGTGAAGCTTTCTTT
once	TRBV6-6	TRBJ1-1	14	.	CASSFRTENTEAFF	TGTGCCAGCAGTTTCCGGACAGAGAACACTGAAGCTTTCTTT
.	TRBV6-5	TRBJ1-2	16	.	CASSYFRGAPGHGYTF	TGTGCCAGCAGTTATTTTAGGGGGGCGCCGGGTCATGGCTACACCTTC
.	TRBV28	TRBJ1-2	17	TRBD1	CASSSLGQGGANYGYTF	TGTGCCAGCAGTTCTCTCGGACAGGGGGGAGCTAACTATGGCTACACCTTC
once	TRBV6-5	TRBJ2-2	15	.	CASSLSLGGLGELFF	TGTGCCAGCAGTCTCAGCCTCGGGGGCCTCGGGGAGCTGTTTTTT
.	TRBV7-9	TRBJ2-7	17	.	CASSSSMGAESSYEQYF	TGTGCCAGCAGCTCCAGTATGGGAGCCGAAAGCTCCTACGAGCAGTACTTC
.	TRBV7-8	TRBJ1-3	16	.	CASSLAEGVLGNTIYF	TGTGCCAGCAGCTTAGCGGAAGGGGTTCTAGGAAACACCATATATTTT
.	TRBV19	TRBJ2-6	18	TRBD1	CASSATGGMGSGANVLTF	TGTGCCAGTAGTGCCACAGGGGGAATGGGCTCTGGGGCCAACGTCCTGACTTTC
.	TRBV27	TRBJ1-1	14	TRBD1	CASSPGTDYTEAFF	TGTGCCAGCAGTCCCGGGACAGATTACACTGAAGCTTTCTTT
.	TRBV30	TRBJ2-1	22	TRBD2	CAWRPLGSGLAAPKVPYNEQFF	TGTGCCTGGCGGCCCCTAGGGTCGGGACTAGCGGCCCCGAAGGTGCCCTACAATGAGCAGTTCTTC
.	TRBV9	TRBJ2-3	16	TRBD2	CASSEPLAGGTDTQYF	TGTGCCAGCAGCGAGCCCCTAGCGGGGGGCACAGATACGCAGTATTTT